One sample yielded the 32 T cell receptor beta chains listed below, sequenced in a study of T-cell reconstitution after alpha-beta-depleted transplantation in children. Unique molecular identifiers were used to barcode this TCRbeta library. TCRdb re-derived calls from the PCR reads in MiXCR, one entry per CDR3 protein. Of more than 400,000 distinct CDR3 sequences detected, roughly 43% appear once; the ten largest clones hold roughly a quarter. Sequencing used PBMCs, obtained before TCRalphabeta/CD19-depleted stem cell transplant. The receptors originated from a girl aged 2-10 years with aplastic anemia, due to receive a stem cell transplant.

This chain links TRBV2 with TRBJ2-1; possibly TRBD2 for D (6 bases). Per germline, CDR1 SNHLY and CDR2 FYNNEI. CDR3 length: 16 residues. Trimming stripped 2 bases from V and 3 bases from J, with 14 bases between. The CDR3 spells CASSESGEVYYNEQFF. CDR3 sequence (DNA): TGTGCCAGCAGTGAATCGGGGGAGGTTTACTACAATGAGCAGTTCTTC.

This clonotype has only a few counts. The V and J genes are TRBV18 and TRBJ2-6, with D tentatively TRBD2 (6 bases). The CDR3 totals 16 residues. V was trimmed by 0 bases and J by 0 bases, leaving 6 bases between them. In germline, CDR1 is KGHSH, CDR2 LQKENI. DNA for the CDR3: TGTGCCAGCTCACCACCGGGAGGCTCTGGGGCCAACGTCCTGACTTTC. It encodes CASSPPGGSGANVLTF.

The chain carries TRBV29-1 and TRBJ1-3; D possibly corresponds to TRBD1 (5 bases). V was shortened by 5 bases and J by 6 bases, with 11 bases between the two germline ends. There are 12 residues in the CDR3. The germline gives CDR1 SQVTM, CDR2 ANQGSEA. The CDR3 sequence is CSVRGELNTIYF. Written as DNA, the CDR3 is TGCAGCGTTCGGGGCGAGTTAAACACCATATATTTT.

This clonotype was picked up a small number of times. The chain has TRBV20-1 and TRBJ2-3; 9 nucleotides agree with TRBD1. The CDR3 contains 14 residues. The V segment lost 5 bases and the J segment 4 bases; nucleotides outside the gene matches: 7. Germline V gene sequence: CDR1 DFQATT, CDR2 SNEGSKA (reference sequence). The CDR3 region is CSAGGQGSPDTQYF. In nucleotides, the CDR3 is TGCAGTGCTGGGGGACAGGGCTCACCAGATACGCAGTATTTT.

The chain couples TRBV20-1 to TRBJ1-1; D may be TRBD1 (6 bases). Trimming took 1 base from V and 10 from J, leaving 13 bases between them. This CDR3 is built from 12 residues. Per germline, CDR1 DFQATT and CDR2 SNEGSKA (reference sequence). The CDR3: CSARVGGAVAFF. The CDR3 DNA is TGCAGTGCTAGAGTAGGGGGGGCCGTAGCTTTCTTT.

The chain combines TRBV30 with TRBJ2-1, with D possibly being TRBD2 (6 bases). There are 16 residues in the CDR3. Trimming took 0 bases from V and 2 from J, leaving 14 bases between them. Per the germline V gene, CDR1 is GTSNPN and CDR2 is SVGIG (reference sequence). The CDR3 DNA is TGTGCCTGGAGTGTATCGGCGGGGTCCGCCTACAATGAGCAGTTCTTC. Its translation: CAWSVSAGSAYNEQFF.

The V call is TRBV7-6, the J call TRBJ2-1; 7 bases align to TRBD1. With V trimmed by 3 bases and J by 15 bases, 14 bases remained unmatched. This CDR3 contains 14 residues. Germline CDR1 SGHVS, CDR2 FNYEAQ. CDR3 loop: CASSFLSGDSSLFF. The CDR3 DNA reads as TGTGCCAGCAGCTTTCTTAGTGGGGACAGTTCACTGTTCTTC.

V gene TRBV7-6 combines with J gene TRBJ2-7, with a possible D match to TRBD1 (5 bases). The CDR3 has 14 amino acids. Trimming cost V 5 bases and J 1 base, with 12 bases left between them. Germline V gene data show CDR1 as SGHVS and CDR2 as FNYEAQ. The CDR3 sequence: CASSEGALSYEQYF. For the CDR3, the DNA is TGTGCCAGCAGCGAAGGGGCCCTTTCCTACGAGCAGTACTTC. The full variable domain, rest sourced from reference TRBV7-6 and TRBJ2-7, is GAGVSQSPRYKVTKRGQDVALRCDPISGHVSLYWYRQALGQGPEFLTYFNYEAQQDKSGLPNDRFSAERPEGSISTLTIQRTEQRDSAMYRCASSEGALSYEQYFGPGTRLTVT.

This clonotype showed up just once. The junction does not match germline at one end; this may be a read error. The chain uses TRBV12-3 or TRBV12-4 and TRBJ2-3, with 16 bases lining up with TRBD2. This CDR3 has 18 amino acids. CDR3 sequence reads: CTSSPGLAGGPHTDTQYF. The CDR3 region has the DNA TGTACCAGCAGTCCGGGACTAGCGGGAGGGCCCCACACAGATACGCAGTATTTT.

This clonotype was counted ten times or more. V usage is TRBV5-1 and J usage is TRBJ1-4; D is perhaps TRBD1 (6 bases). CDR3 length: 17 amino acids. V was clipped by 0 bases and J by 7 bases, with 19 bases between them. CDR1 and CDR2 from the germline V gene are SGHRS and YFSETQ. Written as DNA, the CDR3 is TGCGCCAGCAGCTTGGATTATAGACAGGACGGAAGTGAAAAACTGTTTTTT. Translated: CASSLDYRQDGSEKLFF. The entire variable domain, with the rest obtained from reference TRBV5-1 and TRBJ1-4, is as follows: KAGVTQTPRYLIKTRGQQVTLSCSPISGHRSVSWYQQTPGQGLQFLFEYFSETQRNKGNFPGRFSGRQFSNSRSEMNVSTLELGDSALYLCASSLDYRQDGSEKLFFGSGTQLSVL.

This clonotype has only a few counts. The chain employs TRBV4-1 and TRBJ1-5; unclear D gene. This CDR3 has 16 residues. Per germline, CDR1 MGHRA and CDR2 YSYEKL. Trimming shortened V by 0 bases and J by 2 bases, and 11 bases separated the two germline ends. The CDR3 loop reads CASSQEFRNGNQPQHF. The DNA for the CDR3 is TGCGCCAGCAGCCAAGAGTTCAGGAATGGCAATCAGCCCCAGCATTTT.

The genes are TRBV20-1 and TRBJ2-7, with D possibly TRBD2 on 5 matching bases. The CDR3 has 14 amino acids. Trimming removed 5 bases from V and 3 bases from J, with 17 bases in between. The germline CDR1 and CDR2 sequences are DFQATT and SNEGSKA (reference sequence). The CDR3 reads CSADRSGPVYEQYF. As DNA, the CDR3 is TGCAGTGCTGATCGGAGCGGCCCCGTCTACGAGCAGTACTTC.

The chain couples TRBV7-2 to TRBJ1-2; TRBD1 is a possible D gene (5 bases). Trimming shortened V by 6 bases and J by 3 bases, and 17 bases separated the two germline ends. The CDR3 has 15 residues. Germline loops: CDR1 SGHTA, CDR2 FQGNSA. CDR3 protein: CASRWGPPTDYGYTF. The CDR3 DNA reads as TGTGCCAGCAGGTGGGGACCCCCGACGGACTATGGCTACACCTTC.

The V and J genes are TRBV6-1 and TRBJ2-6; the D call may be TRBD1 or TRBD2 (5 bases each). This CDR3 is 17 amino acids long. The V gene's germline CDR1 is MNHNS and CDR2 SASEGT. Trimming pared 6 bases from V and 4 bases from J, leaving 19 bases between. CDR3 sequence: CASRPSGTGIGANVLTF. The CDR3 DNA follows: TGTGCCAGCAGACCGTCCGGGACGGGGATCGGGGCCAACGTCCTGACTTTC.

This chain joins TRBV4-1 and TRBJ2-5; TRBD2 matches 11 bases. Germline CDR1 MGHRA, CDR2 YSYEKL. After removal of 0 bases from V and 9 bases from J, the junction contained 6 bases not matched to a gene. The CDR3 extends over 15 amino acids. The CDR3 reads CASSQDGASGRPQYF. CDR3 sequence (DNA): TGCGCCAGCAGCCAAGATGGGGCTAGCGGGAGGCCCCAGTACTTC.

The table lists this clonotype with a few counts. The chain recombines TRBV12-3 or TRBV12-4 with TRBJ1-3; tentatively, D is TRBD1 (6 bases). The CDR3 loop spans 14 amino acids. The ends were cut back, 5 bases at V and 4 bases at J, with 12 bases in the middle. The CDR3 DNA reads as TGTGCCAGCAGTCAACGGACAGTAGGAAACACCATATATTTT. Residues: CASSQRTVGNTIYF.

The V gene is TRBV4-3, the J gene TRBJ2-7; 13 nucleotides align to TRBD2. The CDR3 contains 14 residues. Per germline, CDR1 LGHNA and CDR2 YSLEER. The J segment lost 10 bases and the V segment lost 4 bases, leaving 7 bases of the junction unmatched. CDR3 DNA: TGCGCCAGCAGCCCTGGACTAGCGGGGGCTGTTCAGTACTTC. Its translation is CASSPGLAGAVQYF.

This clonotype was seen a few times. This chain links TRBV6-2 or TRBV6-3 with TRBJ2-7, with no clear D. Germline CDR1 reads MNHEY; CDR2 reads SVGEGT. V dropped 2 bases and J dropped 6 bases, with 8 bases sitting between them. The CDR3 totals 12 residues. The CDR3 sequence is CASSYASVEQYF. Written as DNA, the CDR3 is TGTGCCAGCAGTTACGCCTCGGTCGAGCAGTACTTC.

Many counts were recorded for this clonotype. Here the CDR3 reads CASSLESDNEQFF. DNA for the CDR3: TGTGCCAGCAGCTTGGAGTCAGACAATGAGCAGTTCTTC. V gene TRBV5-6 combines with J gene TRBJ2-1; the D is unclear. V was clipped by 0 bases and J by 5 bases, with 6 bases between them. In germline, CDR1 is SGHDT, CDR2 YYEEEE. The CDR3 consists of 13 residues. The full variable domain, in which reference TRBV5-6 and TRBJ2-1 provide the parts outside the CDR3, is DAGVTQSPTHLIKTRGQQVTLRCSPKSGHDTVSWYQQALGQGPQFIFQYYEEEERQRGNFPDRFSGHQFPNYSSELNVNALLLGDSALYLCASSLESDNEQFFGPGTRLTVL.

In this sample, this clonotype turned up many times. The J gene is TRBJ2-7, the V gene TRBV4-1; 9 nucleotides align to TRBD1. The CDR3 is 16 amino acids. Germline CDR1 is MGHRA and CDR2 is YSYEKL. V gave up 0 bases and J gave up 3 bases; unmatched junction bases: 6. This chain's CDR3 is CASSQDLPTGGYEQYF. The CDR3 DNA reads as TGCGCCAGCAGCCAAGACCTACCGACAGGGGGCTACGAGCAGTACTTC.

CDR3: CASSVDRGRGELFF. The CDR3 DNA reads as TGTGCCAGCAGCGTGGACAGGGGGCGTGGGGAGCTGTTTTTT. The chain uses TRBV11-2 and TRBJ2-2; TRBD1 matches at 11 bases. Germline assignment: CDR1 SGHAT and CDR2 FQNNGV. J was trimmed by 8 bases and V by 5 bases; bases with no gene match: 4. The CDR3 is 14 residues long.

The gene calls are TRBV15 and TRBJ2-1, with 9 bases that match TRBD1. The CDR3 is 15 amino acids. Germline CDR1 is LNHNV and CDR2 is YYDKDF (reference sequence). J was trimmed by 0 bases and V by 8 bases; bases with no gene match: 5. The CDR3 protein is CATGGTGSSYNEQFF. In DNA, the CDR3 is TGTGCCACCGGCGGGACAGGGAGCTCCTACAATGAGCAGTTCTTC.

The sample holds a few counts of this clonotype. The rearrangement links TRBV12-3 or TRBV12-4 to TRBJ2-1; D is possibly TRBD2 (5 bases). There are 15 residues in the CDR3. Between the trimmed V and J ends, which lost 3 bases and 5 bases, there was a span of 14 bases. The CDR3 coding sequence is TGTGCCAGCAGTTTCGGGAAACGGCCCCACAATGAGCAGTTCTTC. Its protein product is CASSFGKRPHNEQFF.

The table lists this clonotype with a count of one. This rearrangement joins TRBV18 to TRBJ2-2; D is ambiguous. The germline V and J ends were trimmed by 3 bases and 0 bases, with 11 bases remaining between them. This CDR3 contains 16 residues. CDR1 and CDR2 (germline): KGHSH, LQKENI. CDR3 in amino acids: CASSPDMNANTGELFF. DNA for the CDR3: TGTGCCAGCTCACCGGATATGAACGCGAACACCGGGGAGCTGTTTTTT.

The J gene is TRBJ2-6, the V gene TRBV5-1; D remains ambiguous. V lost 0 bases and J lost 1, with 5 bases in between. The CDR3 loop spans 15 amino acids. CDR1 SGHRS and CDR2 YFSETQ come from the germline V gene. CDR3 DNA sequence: TGCGCCAGCAGCTTGGAACAATCTGGGGCCAACGTCCTGACTTTC. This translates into CASSLEQSGANVLTF.

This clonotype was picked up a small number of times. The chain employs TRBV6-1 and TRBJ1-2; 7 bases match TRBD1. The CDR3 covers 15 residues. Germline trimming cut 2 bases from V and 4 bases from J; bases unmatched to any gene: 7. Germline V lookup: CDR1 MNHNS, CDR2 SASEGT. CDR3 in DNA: TGTGCCAGCAGTGAATACGGGACAGAGACCTATGGCTACACCTTC. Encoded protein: CASSEYGTETYGYTF.

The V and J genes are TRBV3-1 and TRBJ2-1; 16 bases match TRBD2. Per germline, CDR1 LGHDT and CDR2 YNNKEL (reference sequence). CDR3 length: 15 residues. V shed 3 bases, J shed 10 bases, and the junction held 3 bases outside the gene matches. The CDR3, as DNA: TGTGCCAGCAGCCAGGGACTAGCGGGGGGGCAAGAGCAGTTCTTC. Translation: CASSQGLAGGQEQFF.

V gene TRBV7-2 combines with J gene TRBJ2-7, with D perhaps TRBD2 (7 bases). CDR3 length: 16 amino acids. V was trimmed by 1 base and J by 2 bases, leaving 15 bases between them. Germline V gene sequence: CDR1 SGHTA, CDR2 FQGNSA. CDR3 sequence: CASSLVQAGAAYEQYF. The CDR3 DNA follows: TGTGCCAGCAGCTTAGTTCAGGCGGGGGCGGCCTACGAGCAGTACTTC. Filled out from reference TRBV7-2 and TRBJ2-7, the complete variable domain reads GAGVSQSPSNKVTEKGKDVELRCDPISGHTALYWYRQSLGQGLEFLIYFQGNSAPDKSGLPSDRFSAERTGGSVSTLTIQRTQQEDSAVYLCASSLVQAGAAYEQYFGPGTRLTVT.

The CDR3 loop reads CASSDSGSAGNTIYF. CDR3 nucleotides: TGTGCCAGCAGTGATTCAGGGAGCGCTGGAAACACCATATATTTT. The chain is built from TRBV6-1 and TRBJ1-3; D possibly corresponds to TRBD1 (5 bases). Germline V gene data show CDR1 as MNHNS and CDR2 as SASEGT. V lost 3 bases to trimming and J lost 2 bases, with 11 bases between them. The length of the CDR3 is 15 residues.

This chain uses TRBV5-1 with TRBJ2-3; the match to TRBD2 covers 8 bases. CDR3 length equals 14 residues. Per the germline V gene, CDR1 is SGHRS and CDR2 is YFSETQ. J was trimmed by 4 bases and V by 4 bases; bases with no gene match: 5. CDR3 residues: CASSAGLDADTQYF. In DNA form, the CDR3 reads TGCGCCAGCAGCGCGGGACTAGACGCAGATACGCAGTATTTT.

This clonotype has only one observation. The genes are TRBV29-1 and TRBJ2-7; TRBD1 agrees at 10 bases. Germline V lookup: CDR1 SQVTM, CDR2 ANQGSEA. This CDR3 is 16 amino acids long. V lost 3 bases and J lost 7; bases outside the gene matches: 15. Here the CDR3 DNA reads TGCAGCGTTGATATCTTAGGGGACAGGGGACGTTGGGAGCAGTACTTC. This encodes CSVDILGDRGRWEQYF.

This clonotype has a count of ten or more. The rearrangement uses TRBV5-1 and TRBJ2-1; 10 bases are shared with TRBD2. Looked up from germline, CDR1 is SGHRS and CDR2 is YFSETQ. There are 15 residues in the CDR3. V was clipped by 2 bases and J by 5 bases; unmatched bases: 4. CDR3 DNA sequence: TGCGCCAGCAGCTTTCGTACTAGCGGGAACAATGAGCAGTTCTTC. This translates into CASSFRTSGNNEQFF.